The 9 T cell receptor beta chains below were found in one sample sequenced in a study of blood T cells in healthy people across ages. PCR was performed a second time for about 7 to 12 cycles using a sample-barcoded 5' primer and a J-beta primer mix. In TCRdb, the 5' RACE reads were re-called with MiXCR into one record per CDR3 protein. In the table there are fewer than 950,000 distinct CDR3 sequences, about 55% of which are singletons. The sample was blood. Source of these receptors: a man at least 80 years old in good health.

The V gene is TRBV3-1, the J gene TRBJ1-2, with D hard to call. Germline V CDR1 and CDR2: LGHDT, YNNKEL (reference sequence). The CDR3 is 15 residues long. Trimming removed 4 bases at V and 8 bases at J, with 20 bases between. CDR3 nucleotides: TGTGCCAGCAGCCCGGCGGGCCGAAGCTCTATGGGCTACACCTTC. Its protein product is CASSPAGRSSMGYTF.

The chain joins TRBV10-3 to TRBJ2-1, with 8 nucleotides matching TRBD2. CDR1 is ENHRY and CDR2 is SYGVKD in the germline V gene. V shed 3 bases, J shed 9 bases, and the junction held 7 bases outside the gene matches. The CDR3 sequence is 14 residues long. CDR3 sequence: CAISESGGPFEQFF. CDR3 DNA sequence: TGTGCCATCAGTGAATCGGGAGGGCCGTTTGAGCAGTTCTTC.

The chain uses TRBV7-9 and TRBJ2-2; the D is unclear. Between the trimmed V and J ends, which lost 1 base and 3 bases, there was a span of 9 bases. The CDR3 has 15 residues. The germline V gene has CDR1 SEHNR and CDR2 FQNEAQ (reference sequence). In nucleotides, the CDR3 is TGTGCCAGCAGCTTAGGGCTTTTACACACCGGGGAGCTGTTTTTT. Translating it yields CASSLGLLHTGELFF.

This clonotype came up a few times. The chain has TRBV2 and TRBJ1-2; D may be TRBD1 (5 bases). CDR1 is SNHLY and CDR2 is FYNNEI in the germline V gene. Trimming took 7 bases from V and 6 from J, leaving 9 bases between them. The CDR3 covers 11 residues. Here the CDR3 reads CASTGFDGYTF. CDR3 nucleotides: TGTGCCAGCACAGGGTTCGATGGCTACACCTTC.

The genes are TRBV20-1 and TRBJ1-2; 7 bases match TRBD1. This CDR3 comprises 13 residues. The J segment lost 7 bases and the V segment lost 3 bases, leaving 8 bases of the junction unmatched. Germline V lookup: CDR1 DFQATT, CDR2 SNEGSKA (reference sequence). Written as DNA, the CDR3 is TGCAGTGCTAGCGAGGCAGGGGGGGGTGGCTACACCTTC. This codes for CSASEAGGGGYTF.

This clonotype was recorded a few times. The chain uses TRBV15 and TRBJ2-1; 14 bases agree with TRBD2. The J segment lost 4 bases and the V segment lost 2 bases, leaving 7 bases of the junction unmatched. From germline, CDR1 is LNHNV and CDR2 YYDKDF (reference sequence). The CDR3 length is 18 residues. The CDR3 region is CATSRTGTSGSLYNEQFF. For the CDR3, the DNA is TGTGCCACCAGCAGAACCGGGACTAGCGGGAGTCTGTACAATGAGCAGTTCTTC.

Points on this clonotype: One end of the junction does not line up with germline, which may come from a read error. The J gene is TRBJ2-5, the V gene TRBV29-1, with 7 positions matching TRBD2. The CDR3 runs 14 residues. The germline CDR1 and CDR2 sequences are SQVTM and ANQGSEA. CDR3 sequence: CSVELYPGGEAQYF. The CDR3 region has the DNA TGCAGCGTTGAATTGTATCCGGGAGGAGAGGCCCAGTACTTC.

The chain joins TRBV5-4 to TRBJ2-5; TRBD2 matches 12 bases. V dropped 3 bases and J dropped 6; count of bases not matched to a gene: 6. CDR3 size: 15 residues. Germline V gene sequence: CDR1 SGHNT, CDR2 YYREEE (reference sequence). CDR3 DNA: TGTGCCAGCAGCTCCCTAGCGGGAGGGCCCAAGACCCAGTACTTC. Translation gives CASSSLAGGPKTQYF.

This clonotype was observed a few times. The chain links TRBV7-9 to TRBJ2-7, with 9 bases identical to TRBD1. This CDR3 comprises 16 residues. Looked up from germline, CDR1 is SEHNR and CDR2 is FQNEAQ (reference sequence). V trimming: 1 base; J trimming: 0 bases; junction bases outside the gene matches: 4. The CDR3 bases are TGTGCCAGCAGCTTAGACGGGACAGGGAACTCCTACGAGCAGTACTTC. Encoded protein: CASSLDGTGNSYEQYF. Full variable domain (rest looked up from reference TRBV7-9 and TRBJ2-7): DTGVSQNPRHKITKRGQNVTFRCDPISEHNRLYWYRQTLGQGPEFLTYFQNEAQLEKSRLLSDRFSAERPKGSFSTLEIQRTEQGDSAMYLCASSLDGTGNSYEQYFGPGTRLTVT.